This TCR beta chain derives from a study of cytomegalovirus exposure and HLA in healthy donors. Study-wide results and caveats: CMV serostatus was the only recorded immune exposure for donors. Most TCR sequences were uncommon, yet certain public TCRs appeared in many donors. It was taken for granted in presence/absence analyses that sequencing depth across donors was roughly uniform.

Use of 60 Vbeta and 13 Jbeta primers characterized the PCR. In the authors' methods: Counted up in a later analysis, unique TCR beta chains came to 65 million to 80 million, with about 9.9 million shared. Libraries were prepared by immunoSEQ multiplex PCR; TCRdb keeps only in-frame clonotypes and omits some of them. V, J and clone size are taken as reported in that table, and D and trimming were inferred from the DNA itself. The sample has about 190,000 clones; roughly 80% are singletons. This CDR3 is built from 19 residues. Concerning this clone: Its antigen is not identified.

J is TRBJ1-1 and V is TRBV21-1; the tabulated D call, TRBD1, remains unverified against the DNA. TRBV21-1 is a pseudogene. The sample was PBMCs. This receptor was obtained from a young woman in good health and CMV-seronegative. The CDR3 DNA is TGTGCCAGCAGCAATTTTCTAACAGTTTTGGGCCTGAAGAACACTGAAGCTTTCTTT. Protein sequence: CASSNFLTVLGLKNTEAFF.